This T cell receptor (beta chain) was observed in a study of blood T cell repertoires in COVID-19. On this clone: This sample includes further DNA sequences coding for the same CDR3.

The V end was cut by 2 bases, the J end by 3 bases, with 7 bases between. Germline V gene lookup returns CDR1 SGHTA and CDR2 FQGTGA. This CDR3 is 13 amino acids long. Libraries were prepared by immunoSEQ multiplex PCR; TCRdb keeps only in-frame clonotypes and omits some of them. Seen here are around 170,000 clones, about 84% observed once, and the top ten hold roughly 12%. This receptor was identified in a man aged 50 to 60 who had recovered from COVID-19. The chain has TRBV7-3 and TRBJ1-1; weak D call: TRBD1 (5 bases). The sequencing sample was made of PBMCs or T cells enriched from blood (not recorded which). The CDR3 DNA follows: TGTGCCAGCAGCTTACGCAGGGACACTGAAGCTTTCTTT. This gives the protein CASSLRRDTEAFF.